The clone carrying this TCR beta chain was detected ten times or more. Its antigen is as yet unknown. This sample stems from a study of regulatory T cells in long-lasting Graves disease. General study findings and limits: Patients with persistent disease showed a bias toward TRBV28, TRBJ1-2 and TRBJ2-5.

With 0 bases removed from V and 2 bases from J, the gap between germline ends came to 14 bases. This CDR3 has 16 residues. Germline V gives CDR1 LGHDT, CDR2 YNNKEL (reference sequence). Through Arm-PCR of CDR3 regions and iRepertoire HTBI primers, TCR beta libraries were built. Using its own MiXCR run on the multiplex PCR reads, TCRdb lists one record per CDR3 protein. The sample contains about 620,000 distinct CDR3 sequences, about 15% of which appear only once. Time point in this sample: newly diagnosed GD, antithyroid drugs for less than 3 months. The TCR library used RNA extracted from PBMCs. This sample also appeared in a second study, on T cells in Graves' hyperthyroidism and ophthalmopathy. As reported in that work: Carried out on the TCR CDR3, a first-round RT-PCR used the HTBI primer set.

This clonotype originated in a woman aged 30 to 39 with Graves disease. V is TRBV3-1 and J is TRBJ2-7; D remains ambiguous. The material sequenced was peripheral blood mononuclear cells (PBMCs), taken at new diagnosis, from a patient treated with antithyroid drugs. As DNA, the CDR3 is TGTGCCAGCAGCCAAGATGGACGGCTGCCCGCCTACGAGCAGTACTTC. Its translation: CASSQDGRLPAYEQYF.